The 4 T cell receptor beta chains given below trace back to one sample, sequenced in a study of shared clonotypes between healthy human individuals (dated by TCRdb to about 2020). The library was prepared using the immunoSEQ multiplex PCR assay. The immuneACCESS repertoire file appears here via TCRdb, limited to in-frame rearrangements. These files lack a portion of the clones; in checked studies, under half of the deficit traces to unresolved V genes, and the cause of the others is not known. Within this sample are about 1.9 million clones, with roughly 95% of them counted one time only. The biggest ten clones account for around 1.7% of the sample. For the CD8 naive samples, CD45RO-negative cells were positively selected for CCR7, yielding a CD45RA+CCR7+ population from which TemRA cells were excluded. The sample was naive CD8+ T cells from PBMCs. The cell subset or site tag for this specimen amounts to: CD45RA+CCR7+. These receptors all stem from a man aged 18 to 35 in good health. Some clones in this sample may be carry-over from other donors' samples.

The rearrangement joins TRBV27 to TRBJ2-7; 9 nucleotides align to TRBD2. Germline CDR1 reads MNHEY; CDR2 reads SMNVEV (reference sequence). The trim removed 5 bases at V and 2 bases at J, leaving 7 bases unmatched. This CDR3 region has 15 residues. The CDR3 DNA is TGTGCCAGCAGTCATTATAGCGGGAGCCCCTACGAGCAGTACTTC. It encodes CASSHYSGSPYEQYF.

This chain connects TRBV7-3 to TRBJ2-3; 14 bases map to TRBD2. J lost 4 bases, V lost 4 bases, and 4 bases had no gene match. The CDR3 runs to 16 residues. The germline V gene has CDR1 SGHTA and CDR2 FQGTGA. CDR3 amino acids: CASSWGLAGVADTQYF. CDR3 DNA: TGTGCCAGCAGCTGGGGACTAGCGGGAGTCGCAGATACGCAGTATTTT. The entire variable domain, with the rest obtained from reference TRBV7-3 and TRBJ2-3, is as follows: GAGVSQTPSNKVTEKGKYVELRCDPISGHTALYWYRQSLGQGPEFLIYFQGTGAADDSGLPNDRFFAVRPEGSVSTLKIQRTERGDSAVYLCASSWGLAGVADTQYFGPGTRLTVL.

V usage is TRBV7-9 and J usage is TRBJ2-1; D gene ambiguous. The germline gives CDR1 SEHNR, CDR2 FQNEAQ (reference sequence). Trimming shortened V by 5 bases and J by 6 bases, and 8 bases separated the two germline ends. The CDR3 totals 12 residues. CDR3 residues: CASSRMGNEQFF. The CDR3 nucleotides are TGTGCCAGCAGCAGGATGGGCAATGAGCAGTTCTTC.

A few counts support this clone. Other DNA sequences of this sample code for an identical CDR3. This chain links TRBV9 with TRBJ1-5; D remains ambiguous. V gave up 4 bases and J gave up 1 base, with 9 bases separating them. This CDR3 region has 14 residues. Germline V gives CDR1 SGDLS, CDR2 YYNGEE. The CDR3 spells CASSPGGSNQPQHF. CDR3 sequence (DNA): TGTGCCAGCAGCCCCGGAGGCAGCAATCAGCCCCAGCATTTT.